Below are 3 T cell receptor beta chains sequenced from a single sample in a study of T cells expressing NK-cell markers. No DNA is given; TCRdb re-called the 5' RACE reads and lists each CDR3 protein once. This sample carries over 150,000 distinct CDR3 sequences, with 37% going to the ten biggest clones. Sequencing was done on a sample of blood T cells: a sorted CD56 or NKG2C T cell subset, CD4+ or CD8+ T cells, or bulk PBMC T cells (not recorded which). These receptors all come from a woman between 45 and 60 years old in good health.

V is TRBV7-9 and J is TRBJ2-3; without DNA, the TCRdb call of TRBD2 cannot be checked. Germline V gene data show CDR1 as SEHNR and CDR2 as FQNEAQ (reference sequence). The CDR3 length is 17 residues. The CDR3 here is CASSLAGLAGDTDTQYF.

This chain uses TRBV20-1 with TRBJ2-1; TCRdb gives TRBD2 as the D gene, but with no DNA this cannot be confirmed. CDR1 DFQATT and CDR2 SNEGSKA come from the germline V gene (reference sequence). This CDR3 comprises 16 residues. This chain's CDR3 is CSAPRLTSGSDNEQFF.

The gene calls are TRBV4-2 and TRBJ1-3; the TCRdb D gene call, TRBD1, has no DNA to confirm it. CDR3 length: 17 amino acids. Per germline, CDR1 LGHNA and CDR2 YNFKEQ. Here the CDR3 reads CASSQLTEAFSGNTIYF.